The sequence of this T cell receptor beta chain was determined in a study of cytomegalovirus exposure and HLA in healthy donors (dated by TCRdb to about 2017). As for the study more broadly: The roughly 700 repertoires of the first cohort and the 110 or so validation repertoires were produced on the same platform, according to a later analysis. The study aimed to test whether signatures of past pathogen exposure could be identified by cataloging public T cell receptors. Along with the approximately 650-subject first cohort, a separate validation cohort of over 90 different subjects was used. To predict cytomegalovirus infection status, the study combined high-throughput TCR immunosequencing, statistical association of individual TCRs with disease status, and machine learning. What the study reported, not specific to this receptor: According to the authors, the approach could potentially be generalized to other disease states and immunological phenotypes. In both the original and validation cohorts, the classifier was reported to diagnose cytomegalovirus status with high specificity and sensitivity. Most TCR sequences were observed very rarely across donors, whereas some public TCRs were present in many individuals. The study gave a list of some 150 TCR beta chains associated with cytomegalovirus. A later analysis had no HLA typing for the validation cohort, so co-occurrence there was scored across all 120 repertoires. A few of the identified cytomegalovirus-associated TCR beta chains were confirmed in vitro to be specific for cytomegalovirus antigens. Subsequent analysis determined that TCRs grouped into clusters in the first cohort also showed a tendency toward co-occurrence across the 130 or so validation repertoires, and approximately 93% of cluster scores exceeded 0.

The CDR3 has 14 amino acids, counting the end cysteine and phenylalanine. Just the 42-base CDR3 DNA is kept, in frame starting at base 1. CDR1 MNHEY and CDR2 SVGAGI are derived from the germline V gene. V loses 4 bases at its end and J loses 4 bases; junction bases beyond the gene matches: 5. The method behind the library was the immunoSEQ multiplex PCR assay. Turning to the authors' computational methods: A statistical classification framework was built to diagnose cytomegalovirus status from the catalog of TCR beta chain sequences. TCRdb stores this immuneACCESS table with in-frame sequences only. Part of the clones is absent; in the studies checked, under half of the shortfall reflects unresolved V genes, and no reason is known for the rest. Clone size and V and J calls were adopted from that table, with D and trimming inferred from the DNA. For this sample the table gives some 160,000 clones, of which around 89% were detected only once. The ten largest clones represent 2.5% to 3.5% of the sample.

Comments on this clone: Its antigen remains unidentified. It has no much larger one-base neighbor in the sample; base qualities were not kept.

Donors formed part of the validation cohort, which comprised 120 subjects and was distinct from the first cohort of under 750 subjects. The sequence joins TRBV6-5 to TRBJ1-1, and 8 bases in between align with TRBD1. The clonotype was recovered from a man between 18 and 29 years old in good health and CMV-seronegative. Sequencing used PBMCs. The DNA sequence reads TGTGCCAGCAGTTCTTTACAGGGGGTCACTGAAGCTTTCTTT. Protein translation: CASSSLQGVTEAFF.